One and the same sample provided the 24 T cell receptor beta chains below, sequenced in a study of human T cells and chemical hapten exposure. TCRdb reprocessed the RACE reads via MiXCR and lists one record per CDR3 protein. The table lists 30,000 to 40,000 distinct CDR3 sequences, approximately 5% of them singletons. Time point defined: healthy volunteer bleed at 6 weeks. Total RNA was isolated from unfractionated whole blood. Source material: whole blood. The receptors here all came from a human donor in good health. Some clones in this sample may be carry-over from other donors' samples.

This clonotype has at least ten counts. J is TRBJ2-2 and V is TRBV4-3, with unresolved D. The CDR3 is made up of 15 amino acids. Germline loops: CDR1 LGHNA, CDR2 YSLEER. Trimming stripped 5 bases from V and 6 bases from J, with 16 bases between. The CDR3 DNA sequence: TGCGCCAGCAGCTGGGCCGGGTCGTCACCCGGGGAGCTGTTTTTT. Translated: CASSWAGSSPGELFF.

V is TRBV6-2 or TRBV6-3 and J is TRBJ2-1; TRBD1 agrees at 9 bases. Trimming took 7 bases from V and 6 from J; bases not matched to a gene: 10. This CDR3 contains 15 residues. The germline V gene encodes CDR1 MNHEY and CDR2 SVGEGT. CDR3 loop: CASNLHRDRVNEQFF. The CDR3 DNA follows: TGTGCCAGCAACCTACACCGGGACAGGGTCAATGAGCAGTTCTTC.

This clonotype was counted between two and nine times. The J gene is TRBJ1-1, the V gene TRBV5-1, with a weak D call TRBD1 (5 bases). CDR3 length equals 15 residues. The ends were cut back, 5 bases at V and 0 bases at J, with 14 bases in the middle. CDR1 SGHRS and CDR2 YFSETQ come from the germline V gene. CDR3 region: CASSSRDGVNTEAFF. The CDR3 nucleotides are TGCGCCAGCAGTTCTAGGGACGGAGTGAACACTGAAGCTTTCTTT.

The V call is TRBV20-1, the J call TRBJ1-1; no clear D. This CDR3 spans 13 amino acids. The V gene's germline CDR1 is DFQATT and CDR2 SNEGSKA (reference sequence). The ends were cut back, 3 bases at V and 1 base at J, with 9 bases in the middle. The CDR3 loop reads CSASKGSNTEAFF. The CDR3 bases are TGCAGTGCTAGTAAGGGATCGAACACTGAAGCTTTCTTT.

In this sample, this clonotype turned up many times. The chain employs TRBV7-8 and TRBJ1-4, with 7 bases aligning to TRBD1. After removal of 1 base from V and 7 bases from J, the junction contained 3 bases not matched to a gene. Germline V gives CDR1 SGHVS, CDR2 FQNEAQ. CDR3 size: 14 residues. The CDR3: CASSLEAGGEKLFF. CDR3 bases: TGTGCCAGCAGCTTAGAGGCAGGGGGTGAAAAACTGTTTTTT.

In this sample, this clonotype turned up a few times. The J gene is TRBJ1-1, the V gene TRBV6-2 or TRBV6-3, with D perhaps TRBD1 (5 bases). The germline V gene has CDR1 MNHEY and CDR2 SVGEGT. V lost 4 bases to trimming and J lost 4 bases, with 13 bases between them. This CDR3 is built from 14 residues. Written as DNA, the CDR3 is TGTGCCAGCAGTTGGAGTGTGAGGGGCACTGAAGCTTTCTTT. As protein: CASSWSVRGTEAFF.

V gene TRBV2 combines with J gene TRBJ1-1; 10 bases match TRBD1. Germline CDR1 SNHLY, CDR2 FYNNEI. The CDR3 is made up of 13 amino acids. Germline trimming cut 4 bases from V and 5 bases from J; bases unmatched to any gene: 1. The CDR3 region has the DNA TGTGCCAGCAGTGGGGACAGGGGTACTGAAGCTTTCTTT. It specifies CASSGDRGTEAFF. Complete variable domain (other parts from reference TRBV2 and TRBJ1-1): EPEVTQTPSHQVTQMGQEVILRCVPISNHLYFYWYRQILGQKVEFLVSFYNNEISEKSEIFDDQFSVERPDGSNFTLKIRSTKLEDSAMYFCASSGDRGTEAFFGQGTRLTVV.

This clonotype was recorded many times. CDR3 nucleotide sequence: TGTGCCAGCAGCTTAGGGCGGGGCTCCTACAATGAGCAGTTCTTC. Encoded protein: CASSLGRGSYNEQFF. The gene calls are TRBV7-2 and TRBJ2-1, with D maybe TRBD2 (6 bases). The V gene's germline CDR1 is SGHTA and CDR2 FQGNSA. The CDR3 sequence is 15 residues long. The V end lost 1 base, the J end lost 0 bases, and 7 bases lay between the germline ends.

This clonotype was found a few times. V is TRBV7-2 and J is TRBJ2-5; D not resolved. This CDR3 is 14 amino acids long. The germline V and J ends were trimmed by 2 bases and 2 bases, with 9 bases remaining between them. CDR1 and CDR2 from the germline V gene are SGHTA and FQGNSA. In nucleotides, the CDR3 is TGTGCCAGCAGCTTAACGGGTCCACAAGAGACCCAGTACTTC. Translating it yields CASSLTGPQETQYF. The full variable domain, its missing parts supplied by reference TRBV7-2 and TRBJ2-5, is GAGVSQSPSNKVTEKGKDVELRCDPISGHTALYWYRQSLGQGLEFLIYFQGNSAPDKSGLPSDRFSAERTGGSVSTLTIQRTQQEDSAVYLCASSLTGPQETQYFGPGTRLLVL.

Ten or more counts support this clonotype. V and J are TRBV30 and TRBJ2-2; no clear D. Trimming removed 2 bases at V and 3 bases at J, with 4 bases between. Germline CDR1 is GTSNPN and CDR2 is SVGIG (reference sequence). The CDR3 consists of 12 residues. The CDR3 DNA reads as TGTGCCTGGAGTCTGTACACCGGGGAGCTGTTTTTT. This codes for CAWSLYTGELFF.

This clonotype was seen a handful of times. This chain uses TRBV6-2 or TRBV6-3 with TRBJ1-1, with D maybe TRBD1 (6 bases). Germline CDR1 reads MNHEY; CDR2 reads SVGEGT. This CDR3 comprises 13 residues. V was clipped by 10 bases and J by 4 bases, with 16 bases between them. The chain's CDR3 is CATATGIGTEAFF. CDR3 DNA: TGTGCCACAGCTACAGGGATTGGCACTGAAGCTTTCTTT.

The V and J genes are TRBV28 and TRBJ1-2, with 9 bases matching TRBD1. CDR3 size: 13 residues. V dropped 5 bases and J dropped 2; count of bases not matched to a gene: 0. CDR1 MDHEN and CDR2 SYDVKM come from the germline V gene. The CDR3 DNA sequence: TGTGCCAGCAGTACAGGGGGCAACTATGGCTACACCTTC. Translated: CASSTGGNYGYTF.

The J gene is TRBJ1-5, the V gene TRBV15; TRBD1 might be the D (6 bases). The CDR3 is 15 residues long. Germline lookup yields CDR1 LNHNV and CDR2 YYDKDF (reference sequence). Trimming took off 0 bases at V and 8 bases at J, with 14 bases between the two ends. CDR3 coding DNA: TGTGCCACCAGCAGAGACCGGGGAAGGACAGAGCCCCAGCATTTT. As protein: CATSRDRGRTEPQHF.

This clonotype was seen many times. CDR3: CASSSTRGANVLTF. The CDR3 DNA follows: TGTGCCAGCAGTAGCACGAGGGGGGCCAACGTCCTGACTTTC. The V gene is TRBV28, the J gene TRBJ2-6; D remains unclear. Germline CDR1 MDHEN, CDR2 SYDVKM. The V end lost 5 bases, the J end lost 4 bases, and 9 bases lay between the germline ends. The CDR3 covers 14 residues.

Many counts were recorded for this clonotype. The chain has TRBV12-3 or TRBV12-4 and TRBJ1-1; D uncertain. The ends were cut back, 3 bases at V and 0 bases at J, with 5 bases in the middle. This CDR3 contains 13 residues. CDR3 nucleotides: TGTGCCAGCAGTTTGTTCCTGAACACTGAAGCTTTCTTT. Translating it yields CASSLFLNTEAFF.

This clonotype was observed once. V and J are TRBV12-3 or TRBV12-4 and TRBJ2-3, with 11 bases that match TRBD2. The CDR3 has 14 residues. After removal of 6 bases from V and 1 base from J, the junction contained 0 bases not matched to a gene. The CDR3 spells CASRTSGGTDTQYF. CDR3 nucleotides: TGTGCCAGCAGGACTAGCGGGGGCACAGATACGCAGTATTTT.

The chain employs TRBV20-1 and TRBJ1-5; possibly TRBD1 for D (6 bases). Germline V CDR1 and CDR2: DFQATT, SNEGSKA (reference sequence). CDR3 length: 15 amino acids. With 6 bases removed from V and 8 bases from J, the gap between germline ends came to 23 bases. In DNA, the CDR3 is TGCAGTGCCAGGGCTCCCCGGGACACTAAAGAGCCCCAGCATTTT. As protein: CSARAPRDTKEPQHF.

This clonotype was recorded at least ten times. The V and J genes are TRBV28 and TRBJ1-1, with 7 bases that match TRBD1. This CDR3 has 13 residues. J gave up 6 bases and V 6 bases, and 7 bases lay outside the gene matches. Germline V lookup: CDR1 MDHEN, CDR2 SYDVKM. The CDR3 nucleotides are TGTGCCAGCAGAATACAGGGGATCGCTGAAGCTTTCTTT. This encodes CASRIQGIAEAFF.

This rearrangement joins TRBV5-1 to TRBJ2-2; 9 bases agree with TRBD2. The CDR3 covers 16 residues. V was pared by 4 bases and J by 0 bases, with 4 bases of the junction left unmatched. Per germline, CDR1 SGHRS and CDR2 YFSETQ. CDR3 in amino acids: CASSLRLAANTGELFF. The CDR3 nucleotides read TGCGCCAGCAGCCTACGACTAGCGGCGAACACCGGGGAGCTGTTTTTT.

This clonotype was seen ten or more times. V is TRBV29-1 and J is TRBJ2-1, with 11 bases identical to TRBD2. This CDR3 region has 17 residues. V was clipped by 5 bases and J by 8 bases; unmatched bases: 17. Germline lookup yields CDR1 SQVTM and CDR2 ANQGSEA. The CDR3 reads CSVPFNYRTSGRYEQFF. In DNA form, the CDR3 reads TGCAGCGTTCCCTTCAACTACCGGACTAGCGGGCGGTATGAGCAGTTCTTC.

The CDR3 spells CASSQQGQGYGYTF. The CDR3 nucleotides read TGCGCCAGCAGCCAACAGGGCCAGGGGTATGGCTACACCTTC. The gene calls are TRBV4-1 and TRBJ1-2; possibly TRBD1 for D (6 bases). The CDR3 sequence is 14 residues long. V was shortened by 2 bases and J by 5 bases, with 12 bases between the two germline ends. From germline, CDR1 is MGHRA and CDR2 YSYEKL.

This clonotype was found many times. This chain joins TRBV5-1 and TRBJ2-3; perhaps D is TRBD1 or TRBD2 (5 bases each). The V end lost 4 bases, the J end lost 4 bases, and 13 bases lay between the germline ends. CDR3 size: 14 residues. Germline CDR1 reads SGHRS; CDR2 reads YFSETQ. CDR3 nucleotides: TGCGCCAGCAGCCCCCGGGACCGTGCAGATACGCAGTATTTT. Its protein product is CASSPRDRADTQYF.

The chain couples TRBV10-3 to TRBJ2-2; D may be TRBD2 (6 bases). The CDR3 contains 15 residues. Looked up from germline, CDR1 is ENHRY and CDR2 is SYGVKD. V gave up 6 bases and J gave up 3 bases, with 14 bases separating them. This chain's CDR3 is CAIRPSSGYTGELFF. The CDR3, as DNA: TGTGCCATCAGACCCTCGAGCGGGTACACCGGGGAGCTGTTTTTT.

This clonotype was counted at least ten times. The chain employs TRBV12-3 or TRBV12-4 and TRBJ2-1; 7 bases agree with TRBD2. Germline trimming cut 2 bases from V and 6 bases from J; bases unmatched to any gene: 7. The CDR3 runs 15 residues. As DNA, the CDR3 is TGTGCCAGCAGTTTACAAGCGGGATCAGTCAATGAGCAGTTCTTC. It is translated as CASSLQAGSVNEQFF.